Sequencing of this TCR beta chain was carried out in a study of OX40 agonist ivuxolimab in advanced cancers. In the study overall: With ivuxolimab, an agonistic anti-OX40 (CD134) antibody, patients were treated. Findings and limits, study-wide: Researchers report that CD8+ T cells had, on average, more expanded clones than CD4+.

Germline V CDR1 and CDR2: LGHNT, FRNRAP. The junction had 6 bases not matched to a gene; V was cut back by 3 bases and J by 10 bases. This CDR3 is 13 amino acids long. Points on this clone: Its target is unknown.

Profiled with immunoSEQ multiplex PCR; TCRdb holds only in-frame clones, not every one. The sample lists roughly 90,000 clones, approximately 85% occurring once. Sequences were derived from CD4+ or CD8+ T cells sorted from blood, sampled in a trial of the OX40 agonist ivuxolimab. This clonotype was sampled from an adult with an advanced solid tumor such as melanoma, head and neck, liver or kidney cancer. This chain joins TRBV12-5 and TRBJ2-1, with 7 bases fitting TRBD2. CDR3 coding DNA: TGTGCTAGTGGTTTTGGGGGGGGTAGGGAGCAGTTCTTC. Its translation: CASGFGGGREQFF.